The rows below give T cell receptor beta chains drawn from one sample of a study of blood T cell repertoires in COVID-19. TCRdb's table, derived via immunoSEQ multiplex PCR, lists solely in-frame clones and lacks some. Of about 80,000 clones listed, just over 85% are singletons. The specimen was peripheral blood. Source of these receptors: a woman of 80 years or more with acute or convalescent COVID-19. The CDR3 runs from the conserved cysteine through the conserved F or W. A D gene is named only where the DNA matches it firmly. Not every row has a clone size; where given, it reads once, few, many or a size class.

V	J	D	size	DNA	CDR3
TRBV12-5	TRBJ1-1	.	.	TGTGCTAGTGGTTTGGGGGGGGGCACTGAAGCTTTCTTT	CASGLGGGTEAFF
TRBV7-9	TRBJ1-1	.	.	TGTGCCAGCAGCGCTACCTCCATGCTCATGAACACTGAAGCTTTCTTT	CASSATSMLMNTEAFF
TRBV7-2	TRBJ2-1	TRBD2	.	TGTGCCAGCCCCTACGATAGCGGGAGCCACAATGAGCAGTTCTTC	CASPYDSGSHNEQFF
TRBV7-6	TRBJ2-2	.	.	TGTGCCAGCAGTACTGGACAGTACGCCGGGGAGCTGTTTTTT	CASSTGQYAGELFF
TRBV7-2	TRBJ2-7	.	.	TGTGCCAGCAGCTTAGCCCAGACAGGGACCTGGGGGGCCTACGAGCAGTACTTC	CASSLAQTGTWGAYEQYF
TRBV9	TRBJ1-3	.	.	TGTGCCAGCAGCGTAATGGCAGGGATGGCGGCTGGAAACACCATATATTTT	CASSVMAGMAAGNTIYF
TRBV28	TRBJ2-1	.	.	TGTGCCAGCAGTTCCCCCAACCGAGAACCACAGAATGAGCAGTTCTTC	CASSSPNREPQNEQFF
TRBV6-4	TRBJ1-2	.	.	TGTGCCAGCAGAGGTCTGGGGCCTGGCTACACCTTC	CASRGLGPGYTF
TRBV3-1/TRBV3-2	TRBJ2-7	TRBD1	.	TGTGCCAGCAGCCAGACAGGGGCGGGTTACGAGCAGTACTTC	CASSQTGAGYEQYF
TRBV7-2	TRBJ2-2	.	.	TGTGCCAGCAGTCGCGCGAACACCGGGGAGCTGTTTTTT	CASSRANTGELFF
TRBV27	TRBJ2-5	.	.	TGTGCCAGCAGTTCGGCGGGGTATGAAGGGGAGACCCAGTACTTC	CASSSAGYEGETQYF
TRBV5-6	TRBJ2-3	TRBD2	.	TGTGCCAGCAGCGCTACTCTAGCGGGGGTTACCTCAGATACGCAGTATTTT	CASSATLAGVTSDTQYF
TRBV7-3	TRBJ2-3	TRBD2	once	TGTGCCAGCAGCATCACTAGCGGACCCACAGATACGCAGTATTTT	CASSITSGPTDTQYF
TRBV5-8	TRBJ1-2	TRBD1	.	TGTGCCAGCAGCTTCGTACAGGGGGCTCGTGGCTACACCTTC	CASSFVQGARGYTF
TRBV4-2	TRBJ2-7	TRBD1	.	TGTGCCAGCAGCCAAGGACAGGGATCCTACGAGCAGTACTTC	CASSQGQGSYEQYF
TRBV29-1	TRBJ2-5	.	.	TGCAGCGTTGAATCAGGGCCCCAAGAGACCCAGTACTTC	CSVESGPQETQYF
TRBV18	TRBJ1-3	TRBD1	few	TGTGCCAGCTCACCGTCTCGGGGGGGACAGGGCTCTGGAAACACCATATATTTT	CASSPSRGGQGSGNTIYF
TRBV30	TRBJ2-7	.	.	TGTGCCTGGAGTGGCCGGACGAGGGGGGGGGACGAGCAGTACTTC	CAWSGRTRGGDEQYF
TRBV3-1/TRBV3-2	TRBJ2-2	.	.	TGTGCCAGCAGCCAAGGGGGCGCCGGGGAGCTGTTTTTT	CASSQGGAGELFF
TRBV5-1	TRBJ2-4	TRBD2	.	TGCGCCAGCAGCTTGAAAGCGGGGGGGCGAGGAGTTGTTGTAGCCAAAAACATTCAGTACTTC	CASSLKAGGRGVVVAKNIQYF
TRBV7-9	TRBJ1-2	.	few	TGTGCCAGCACCCCACGGGGGGCCTCCTATGGCTACACCTTC	CASTPRGASYGYTF
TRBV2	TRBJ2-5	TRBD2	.	TGTGCCAGCAGTGATGGTATAGCGGGGGGGCAGGAGACCCAGTACTTC	CASSDGIAGGQETQYF
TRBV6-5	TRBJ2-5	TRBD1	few	TGTGCCAGCAGTTACTCGAGGACAGGGCGGCAAGAGACCCAGTACTTC	CASSYSRTGRQETQYF
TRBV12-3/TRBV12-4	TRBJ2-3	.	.	TGTGCCAGCAAGGCGGGGCGCACAGATACGCAGTATTTT	CASKAGRTDTQYF
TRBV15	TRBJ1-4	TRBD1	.	TGTGCCACCAGCAACGCCCCGGGACAGGGAGAAGAAAAACTGTTTTTT	CATSNAPGQGEEKLFF
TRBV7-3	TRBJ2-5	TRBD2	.	TGTGCCAGCAGCCTGGGGGGAGGGGAGACCCAGTACTTC	CASSLGGGETQYF
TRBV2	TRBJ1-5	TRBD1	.	TGTGCCAGCAGCGGGGGACAGGGGGAGGGTCAGCCCCAGCATTTT	CASSGGQGEGQPQHF
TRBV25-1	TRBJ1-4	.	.	TGTGCCAGCAGAAATAGGGGGAGCGAAAAACTGTTTTTT	CASRNRGSEKLFF
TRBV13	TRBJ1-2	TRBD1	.	TGTGCCAGCAGCCTGGGACAGGGGTATGGCTACACCTTC	CASSLGQGYGYTF
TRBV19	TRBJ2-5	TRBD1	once	TGTGCCAGTAGTTCCTCGACAGGGGGAAGAGAGACCCAGTACTTC	CASSSSTGGRETQYF
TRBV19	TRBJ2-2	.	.	TGTGCCAGTAGTATAGGTTCAGACACCGGGGAGCTGTTTTTT	CASSIGSDTGELFF